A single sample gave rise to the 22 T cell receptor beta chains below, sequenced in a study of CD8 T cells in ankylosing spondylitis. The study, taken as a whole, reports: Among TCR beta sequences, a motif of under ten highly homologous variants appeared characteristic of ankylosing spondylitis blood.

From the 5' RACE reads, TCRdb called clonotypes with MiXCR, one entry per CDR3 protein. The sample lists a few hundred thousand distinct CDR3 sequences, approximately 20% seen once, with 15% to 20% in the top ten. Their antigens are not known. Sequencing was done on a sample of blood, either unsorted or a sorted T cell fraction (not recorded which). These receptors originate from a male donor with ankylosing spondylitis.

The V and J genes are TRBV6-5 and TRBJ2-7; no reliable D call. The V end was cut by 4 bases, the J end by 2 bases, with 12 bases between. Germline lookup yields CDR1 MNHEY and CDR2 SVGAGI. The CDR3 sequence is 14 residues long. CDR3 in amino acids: CASSSRYGPYEQYF. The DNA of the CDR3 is TGTGCCAGCAGTTCCAGGTACGGCCCCTACGAGCAGTACTTC.

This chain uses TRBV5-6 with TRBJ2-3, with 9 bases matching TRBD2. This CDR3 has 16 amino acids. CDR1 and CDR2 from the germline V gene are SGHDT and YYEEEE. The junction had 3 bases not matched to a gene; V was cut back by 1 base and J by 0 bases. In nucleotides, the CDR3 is TGTGCCAGCAGCTTGCGGCTAGCGGGAAGCACAGATACGCAGTATTTT. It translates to CASSLRLAGSTDTQYF.

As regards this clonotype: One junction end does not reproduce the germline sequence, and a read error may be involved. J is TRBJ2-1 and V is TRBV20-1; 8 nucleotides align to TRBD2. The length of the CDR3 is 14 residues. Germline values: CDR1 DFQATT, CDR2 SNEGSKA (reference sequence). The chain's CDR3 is CSARDLAGYNEQFF. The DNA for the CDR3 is TGCAGTGCCAGAGACCTAGCGGGCTACAATGAGCAGTTCTTC.

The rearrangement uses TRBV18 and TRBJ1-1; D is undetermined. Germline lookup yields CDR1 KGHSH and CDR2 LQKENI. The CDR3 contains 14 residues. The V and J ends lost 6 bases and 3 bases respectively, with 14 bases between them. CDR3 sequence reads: CASSAGNLDTEAFF. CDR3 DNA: TGTGCCAGCTCTGCCGGGAATTTGGACACTGAAGCTTTCTTT.

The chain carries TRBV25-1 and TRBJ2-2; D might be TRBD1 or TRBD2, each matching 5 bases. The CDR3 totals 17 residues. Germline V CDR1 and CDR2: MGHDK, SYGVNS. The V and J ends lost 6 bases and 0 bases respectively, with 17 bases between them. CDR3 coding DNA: TGTGCCAGCAGATCCCGGGGACGGTACCCGAACACCGGGGAGCTGTTTTTT. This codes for CASRSRGRYPNTGELFF.

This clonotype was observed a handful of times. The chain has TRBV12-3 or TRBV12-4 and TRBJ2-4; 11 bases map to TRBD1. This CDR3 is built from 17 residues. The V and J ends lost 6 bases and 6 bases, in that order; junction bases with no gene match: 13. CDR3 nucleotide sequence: TGTGCCAGCAGCCCCCTAGGGACAGGGGGTGGTAGAAACATTCAGTACTTC. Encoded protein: CASSPLGTGGGRNIQYF.

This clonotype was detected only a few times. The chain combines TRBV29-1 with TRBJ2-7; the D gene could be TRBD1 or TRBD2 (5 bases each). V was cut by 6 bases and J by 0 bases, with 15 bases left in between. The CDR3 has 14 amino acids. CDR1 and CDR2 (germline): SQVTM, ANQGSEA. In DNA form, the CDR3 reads TGCAGCGTGGGGACGAGACAGAGCTCCTACGAGCAGTACTTC. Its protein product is CSVGTRQSSYEQYF.

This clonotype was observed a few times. CDR3 in amino acids: CASSLAGQHNEQFF. CDR3 coding DNA: TGTGCCAGCAGCTTAGCGGGGCAGCACAATGAGCAGTTCTTC. The chain employs TRBV7-8 and TRBJ2-1; D perhaps matches TRBD1 (5 bases). CDR3 size: 14 residues. In germline, CDR1 is SGHVS, CDR2 FQNEAQ. Trimming removed 0 bases from V and 5 bases from J, with 8 bases in between.

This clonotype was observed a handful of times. The CDR3 coding sequence is TGTGCCAGCTACAGGGTGATGAACACTGAAGCTTTCTTT. The encoded protein is CASYRVMNTEAFF. The rearrangement uses TRBV6-2 or TRBV6-3 and TRBJ1-1; possible D gene TRBD1, 6 bases. Germline values: CDR1 MNHEY, CDR2 SVGEGT. Trimming removed 8 bases from V and 0 bases from J, with 10 bases in between. This CDR3 comprises 13 residues.

The CDR3 nucleotides read TGCGCCAGCAGCTTAGACAGGGGTTTTACTGAAGCTTTCTTT. Its protein product is CASSLDRGFTEAFF. The chain joins TRBV5-1 to TRBJ1-1; 8 positions agree with TRBD1. From germline, CDR1 is SGHRS and CDR2 YFSETQ. Trimming took 2 bases from V and 5 from J; bases not matched to a gene: 5. The CDR3 spans 14 residues.

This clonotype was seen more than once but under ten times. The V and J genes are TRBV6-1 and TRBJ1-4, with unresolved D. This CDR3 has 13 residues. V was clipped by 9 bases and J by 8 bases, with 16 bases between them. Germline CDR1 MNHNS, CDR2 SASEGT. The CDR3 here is CASKGAAGEKLFF. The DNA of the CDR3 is TGTGCCAGTAAGGGAGCGGCGGGCGAAAAACTGTTTTTT.

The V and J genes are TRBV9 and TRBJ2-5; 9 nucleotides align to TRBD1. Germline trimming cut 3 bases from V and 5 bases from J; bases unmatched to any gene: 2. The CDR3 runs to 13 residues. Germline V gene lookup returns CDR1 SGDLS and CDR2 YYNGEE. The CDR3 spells CASSGTGAETQYF. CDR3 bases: TGTGCCAGCAGCGGGACAGGGGCTGAGACCCAGTACTTC.

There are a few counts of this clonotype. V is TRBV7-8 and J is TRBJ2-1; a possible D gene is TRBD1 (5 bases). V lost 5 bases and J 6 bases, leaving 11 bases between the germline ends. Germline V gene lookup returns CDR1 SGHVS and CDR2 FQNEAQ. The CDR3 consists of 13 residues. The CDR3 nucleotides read TGTGCCAGCAGCCGGACAACCACCAATGAGCAGTTCTTC. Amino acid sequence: CASSRTTTNEQFF.

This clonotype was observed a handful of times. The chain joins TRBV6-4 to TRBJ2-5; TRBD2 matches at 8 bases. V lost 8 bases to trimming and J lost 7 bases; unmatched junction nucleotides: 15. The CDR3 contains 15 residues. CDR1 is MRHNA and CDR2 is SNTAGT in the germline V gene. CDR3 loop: CASSPRASREGTQYF. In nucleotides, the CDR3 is TGTGCCAGCTCCCCCAGGGCTAGCCGGGAGGGGACCCAGTACTTC.

The CDR3 DNA sequence: TGTGCCAGCAGGGCTAGCGGGGGGAATGAGCAGTTCTTC. Translation: CASRASGGNEQFF. The gene calls are TRBV27 and TRBJ2-1, with 11 bases aligning to TRBD2. Trimming removed 6 bases from V and 7 bases from J; junction bases left unmatched: 2. CDR1 is MNHEY and CDR2 is SMNVEV in the germline V gene (reference sequence). This CDR3 is built from 13 residues.

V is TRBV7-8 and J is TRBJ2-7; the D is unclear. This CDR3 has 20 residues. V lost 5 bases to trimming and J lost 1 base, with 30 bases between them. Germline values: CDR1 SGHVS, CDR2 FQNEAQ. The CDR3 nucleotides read TGTGCCAGCAGCCTAGGTCCTCGAGTCTGGAAAAGTGGGGATTCCTACGAGCAGTACTTC. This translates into CASSLGPRVWKSGDSYEQYF.

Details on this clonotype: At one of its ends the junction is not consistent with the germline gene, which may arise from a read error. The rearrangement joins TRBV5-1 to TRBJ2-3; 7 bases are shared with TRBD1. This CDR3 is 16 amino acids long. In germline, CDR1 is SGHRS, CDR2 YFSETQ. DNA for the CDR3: TGCGCCAGCAGCCTAACGGGACAGTCAACCACAGATACGCAGGATTTT. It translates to CASSLTGQSTTDTQDF.

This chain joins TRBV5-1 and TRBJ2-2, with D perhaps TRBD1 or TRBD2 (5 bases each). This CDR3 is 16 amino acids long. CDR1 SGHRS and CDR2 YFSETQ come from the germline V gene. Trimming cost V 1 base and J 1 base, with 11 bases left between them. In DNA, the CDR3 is TGCGCCAGCAGCTTGAGGGACCCACAGAACACCGGGGAGCTGTTTTTT. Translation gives CASSLRDPQNTGELFF.

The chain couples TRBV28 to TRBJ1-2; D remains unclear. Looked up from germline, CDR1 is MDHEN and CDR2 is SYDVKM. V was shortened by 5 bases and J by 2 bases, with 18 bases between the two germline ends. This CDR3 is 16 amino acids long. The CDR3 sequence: CASSGPTADLNYGYTF. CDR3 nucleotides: TGTGCCAGCAGTGGACCCACGGCAGATCTGAACTATGGCTACACCTTC.

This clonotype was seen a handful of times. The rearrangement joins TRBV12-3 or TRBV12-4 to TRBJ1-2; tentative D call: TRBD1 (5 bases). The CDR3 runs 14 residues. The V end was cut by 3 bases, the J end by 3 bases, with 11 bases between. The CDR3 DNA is TGTGCCAGCAGTTTTGGGAGGGGCGACTATGGCTACACCTTC. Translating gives CASSFGRGDYGYTF.

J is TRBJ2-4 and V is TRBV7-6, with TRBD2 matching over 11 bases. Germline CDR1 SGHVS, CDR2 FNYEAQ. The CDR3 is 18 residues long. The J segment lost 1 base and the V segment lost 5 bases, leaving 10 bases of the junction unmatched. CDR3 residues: CASSPSLAGGGAKNIQYF. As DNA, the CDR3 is TGTGCCAGCAGCCCCTCGCTAGCGGGAGGAGGGGCCAAAAACATTCAGTACTTC. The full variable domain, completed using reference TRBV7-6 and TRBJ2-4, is GAGVSQSPRYKVTKRGQDVALRCDPISGHVSLYWYRQALGQGPEFLTYFNYEAQQDKSGLPNDRFSAERPEGSISTLTIQRTEQRDSAMYRCASSPSLAGGGAKNIQYFGAGTRLSVL.

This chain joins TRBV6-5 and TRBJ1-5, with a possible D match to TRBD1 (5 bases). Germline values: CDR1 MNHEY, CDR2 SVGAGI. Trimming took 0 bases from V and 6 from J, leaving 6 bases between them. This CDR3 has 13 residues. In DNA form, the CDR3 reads TGTGCCAGCAGTTACTCGAGGGGTCAGCCCCAGCATTTT. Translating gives CASSYSRGQPQHF.